Listed here are 7 T cell receptor beta chains from one sample, sequenced in a study of a mutant IDH1 vaccine in newly diagnosed glioma. Sequencing used immunoSEQ multiplex PCR; TCRdb keeps in-frame clones, though not all of them. The sample lists 70,000 to 95,000 clones, approximately 80% occurring once. Described time point: baseline, week 1 (first vaccination visit). Treatment described: pre-vaccination baseline after standard-of-care therapy. Sequencing used PBMCs, obtained from a glioma patient treated with radiotherapy, temozolomide or both. The receptors originated from a man aged 35-49 years with glioma. Some clones in this sample may be carry-over from other donors' samples.

CDR3 amino acids: CASSQPSQGRNAFF. The CDR3 nucleotides are TGCGCCAGCAGCCAACCCTCGCAGGGGAGGAATGCTTTCTTT. The J gene is TRBJ1-1, the V gene TRBV4-1; D is perhaps TRBD1 (6 bases). Trimming stripped 2 bases from V and 11 bases from J, with 18 bases between. CDR3 length: 14 amino acids. Germline CDR1 reads MGHRA; CDR2 reads YSYEKL.

The rearrangement joins TRBV5-1 to TRBJ1-4, with D possibly TRBD1 on 5 matching bases. Per the germline V gene, CDR1 is SGHRS and CDR2 is YFSETQ. Trimming stripped 8 bases from V and 5 bases from J, with 13 bases between. This CDR3 is 13 amino acids long. CDR3 DNA sequence: TGCGCCAGTGGCCGGGGCTCAAATGAAAAACTGTTTTTT. Amino acids: CASGRGSNEKLFF. The complete variable domain, with remaining parts taken from reference TRBV5-1 and TRBJ1-4, reads KAGVTQTPRYLIKTRGQQVTLSCSPISGHRSVSWYQQTPGQGLQFLFEYFSETQRNKGNFPGRFSGRQFSNSRSEMNVSTLELGDSALYLCASGRGSNEKLFFGSGTQLSVL.

The chain joins TRBV6-4 to TRBJ2-7, with D tentatively TRBD1 or TRBD2 (5 bases each). This CDR3 has 15 amino acids. The V end was cut by 6 bases, the J end by 0 bases, with 15 bases between. Per the germline V gene, CDR1 is MRHNA and CDR2 is SNTAGT. CDR3 DNA sequence: TGTGCCAGCAGCCAATCCGGGACGGACTCCTACGAGCAGTACTTC. It codes for CASSQSGTDSYEQYF.

This chain connects TRBV9 to TRBJ1-1; D might be TRBD1 (6 bases). Looked up from germline, CDR1 is SGDLS and CDR2 is YYNGEE. The CDR3 contains 15 residues. The V end was cut by 3 bases, the J end by 0 bases, with 12 bases between. The DNA of the CDR3 is TGTGCCAGCAGCGGTTCCGGGACAATGAACACTGAAGCTTTCTTT. It codes for CASSGSGTMNTEAFF.

A single count supports this clone. The chain couples TRBV2 to TRBJ2-7; D is unclear. Germline-derived CDR1 and CDR2 are SNHLY and FYNNEI. V was shortened by 8 bases and J by 2 bases, with 13 bases between the two germline ends. CDR3 length: 13 residues. CDR3 amino acids: CASVGDNTYEQYF. The CDR3 region has the DNA TGTGCCAGCGTCGGAGACAATACCTACGAGCAGTACTTC.

The V call is TRBV6-1, the J call TRBJ2-3, with 7 bases lining up with TRBD2. Losses at the gene ends were 6 bases for V and 1 base for J; bases not matched to a gene: 4. The CDR3 loop spans 14 amino acids. From germline, CDR1 is MNHNS and CDR2 SASEGT. CDR3 protein: CASRASGRTDTQYF. The CDR3 DNA sequence: TGTGCCAGCAGGGCTAGCGGCCGCACAGATACGCAGTATTTT.

J is TRBJ2-2 and V is TRBV5-1; D is ambiguous. The CDR3 is 15 amino acids. The germline V gene encodes CDR1 SGHRS and CDR2 YFSETQ. The V gene lost 1 base and the J gene lost 5 bases, with 12 bases spanning the gap. CDR3 bases: TGCGCCAGCAGCTTGACTGGAACCCAAACCGGGGAGCTGTTTTTT. Translating gives CASSLTGTQTGELFF.